This entry features one T cell receptor (beta chain) sequence. Its antigen has not been determined. Base qualities are not recorded, but no much larger clone differs from it by a single base. A MiSeq instrument was used for deep resolution sequencing, which targeted depths ranging from 1 in 1 million up to 1 in 200,000 T cells, with coverage averaging 10x for each clonotype. The immunoSEQ hsTCRB Kit was used to generate TCR beta libraries. As for how the authors treated the data: Data were analyzed with ImmunoSEQ Data Assistant and ImmunoSEQ Analyzer, with V, D and J genes assigned per IMGT definitions. Clonality, which ranges from 0 to 1, was calculated as one minus the normalized Shannon entropy of productive rearrangement frequencies. Only overrepresented clonotypes making up at least 0.05% of the repertoire of each patient were included in the public clonotype analysis. Repertoires from thirteen age-matched healthy donors in immuneACCESS were used as clonality controls. TCRdb provides this immuneACCESS table in a form limited to in-frame rearrangements. Some clones are lacking; in checked studies, under half of them reflect an unresolved V gene, and why the rest are absent is not known. Clone size and the V and J calls come from that table; the DNA yielded D and trimming. For this sample there are over 100,000 clones; 50% to 65% appear just once. Of the sample, more than 35% falls within the top ten clones.

The data belong to a study of cytotoxic CD8 clonotypes in ibrutinib-treated CLL (dated by TCRdb to the early 2020s). Background for the entire study: The cohort had about a dozen relapsed/refractory and 15 treatment-naive patients; under 18 were IGHV unmutated. Longitudinal samples were available for about 30% of the 86 trial participants. On average, each sample yielded approximately 250,000 productive templates and about 94,000 productive rearrangements. Samples at response were collected after a median of around twelve months of treatment, with a range of about 6 to 36 months. Every sample from remission and from progressive disease was obtained while the patients were still on ibrutinib. Partial responses were observed in about 25 patients and complete responses in 2; after a median follow-up of about 69 months, remission was maintained in roughly 14 patients and progression was observed in roughly twelve. Cryopreserved peripheral blood mononuclear cells were collected before treatment, at response, and at either disease progression or sustained remission. The investigation overall reported the following: Public clonotypes were rare and either shrank or stayed stable during treatment, and the rise in clonality at ibrutinib response reflected expansion of private clonotypes. At ibrutinib response clonality went up, during sustained remission it held steady, and at progression it dropped back toward baseline. At baseline, clonality was higher than in age-matched healthy donors and showed a strong correlation with circulating CD8+ T-cell counts. Lymph node repertoires were not examined, and the timing of sampling was not matched between patients in sustained remission and those whose disease progressed.

Interpreted using the paper, the time point label stands for: approximately 2 years on ibrutinib. For TCR beta library preparation, around 2.1 micrograms of genomic DNA were extracted from the cryopreserved PBMCs. High-throughput TCR beta sequencing was performed on longitudinal blood samples from CLL patients receiving ibrutinib monotherapy. The patients took part in an open-label, single-center phase 2 trial of ibrutinib monotherapy. CDR3 length: 13 amino acids, cysteine to phenylalanine. Only the CDR3 DNA is retained, 39 bases long and in frame from the first base. V drops 2 bases and J drops 6 bases, leaving 13 bases in between. CDR1 GTSNPN and CDR2 SVGIG were looked up in the germline V gene (reference sequence).

Specimen: PBMCs, collected after 24 months of ibrutinib treatment. The chain couples TRBV30 to TRBJ1-2; a tentative D call is TRBD1 (6 bases match). The sequence came from a human donor with chronic lymphocytic leukemia. For the CDR3, the sequence is CAWSQQGDHGYTF. The DNA sequence is TGTGCCTGGAGTCAACAGGGAGACCATGGCTACACCTTC.